Described below is a single T cell receptor (beta chain) sequence and its context. These data come from a study of T cell repertoires in ileal Crohn's disease. Repertoires were generated with immunoSEQ multiplex PCR, while TCRdb's copy carries only in-frame clones and drops some. The sample has about 16,000 clones, almost 90% seen once. CDR1 is MNHNS and CDR2 is SASEGT in the germline V gene. The CDR3 length is 17 residues. The junction had 8 bases not matched to a gene; V was cut back by 2 bases and J by 2 bases. The sequencing sample was made of ileal tissue. This sequence was found in an adult with Crohn's disease. The chain carries TRBV6-1 and TRBJ2-4; 8 positions agree with TRBD2. This CDR3 is CASSEFPSGSPKNIQYF. CDR3 in DNA: TGTGCCAGCAGTGAATTTCCCAGCGGGAGTCCCAAAAACATTCAGTACTTC.